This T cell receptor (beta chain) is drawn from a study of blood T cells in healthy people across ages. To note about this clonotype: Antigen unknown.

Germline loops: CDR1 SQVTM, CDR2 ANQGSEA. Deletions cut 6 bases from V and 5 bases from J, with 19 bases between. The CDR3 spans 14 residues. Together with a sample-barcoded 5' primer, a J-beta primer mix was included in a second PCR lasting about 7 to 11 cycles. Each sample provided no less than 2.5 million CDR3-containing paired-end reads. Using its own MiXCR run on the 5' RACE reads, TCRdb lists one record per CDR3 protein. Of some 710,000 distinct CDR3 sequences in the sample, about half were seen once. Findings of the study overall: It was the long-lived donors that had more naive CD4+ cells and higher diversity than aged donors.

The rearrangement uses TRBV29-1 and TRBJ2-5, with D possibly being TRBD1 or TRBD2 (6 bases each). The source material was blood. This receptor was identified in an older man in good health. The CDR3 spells CSVNVGGQGETQYF. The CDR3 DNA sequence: TGCAGCGTAAACGTTGGGGGGCAGGGGGAGACCCAGTACTTC.